This is a list of T cell receptor beta chains from one sample in a study of cytomegalovirus exposure and HLA in healthy donors. Repertoires were generated with immunoSEQ multiplex PCR, while TCRdb's copy carries only in-frame clones and drops some. The sample contains about 92,000 clones, over 75% of which appear only once. Specimen: PBMCs. These receptors were obtained from a girl aged 2 to 9 in good health and CMV-seropositive. Both conserved end residues are trimmed from each CDR3. The order of the fields is J gene, V gene, D gene, CDR3 protein. A D gene is named only where the DNA matches it firmly.

J: TRBJ1-1; V: TRBV27; D: -; CDR3: ASGPGGPYLDTEAF
J: TRBJ1-5; V: TRBV2; D: -; CDR3: ASSVGQGNQPQH
J: TRBJ2-1; V: TRBV7-8; D: TRBD2; CDR3: AIPQERGGYNEQF
J: TRBJ1-5; V: TRBV6-1; D: -; CDR3: ASSWEDMSNQPQH
J: TRBJ2-7; V: TRBV29-1; D: TRBD2; CDR3: SVDGLAGPYEQY
J: TRBJ2-3; V: TRBV5-1; D: TRBD2; CDR3: ASSLATSGISTDTQY
J: TRBJ2-3; V: TRBV2; D: -; CDR3: ASDKGAGRTDTQY
J: TRBJ2-7; V: TRBV29-1; D: -; CDR3: SVAWANYEQY
J: TRBJ1-1; V: TRBV7-8; D: -; CDR3: ASSLRGGGDTEAF
J: TRBJ1-4; V: TRBV4-1; D: -; CDR3: ASSFGPREKLF
J: TRBJ1-1; V: TRBV5-1; D: -; CDR3: ASSLGGWVSRKNTEAF
J: TRBJ2-1; V: TRBV5-1; D: TRBD2; CDR3: ASSSLGAGGGEQF
J: TRBJ2-5; V: TRBV5-1; D: -; CDR3: ASSGDRGGETQY
J: TRBJ1-2; V: TRBV2; D: -; CDR3: ASSLGQPYGYT
J: TRBJ2-7; V: TRBV4-2; D: TRBD2; CDR3: ASSQDIGGSEREQY
J: TRBJ2-3; V: TRBV7-9; D: TRBD2; CDR3: ASSFGTSGSSDTQY
J: TRBJ2-1; V: TRBV7-8; D: TRBD2; CDR3: ASSSLAGGSYNEQF
J: TRBJ1-3; V: TRBV6-5; D: -; CDR3: ASSYGGESYGNTIY
J: TRBJ1-2; V: TRBV28; D: -; CDR3: ASTIYRAPLNYGYT
J: TRBJ1-5; V: TRBV28; D: TRBD1; CDR3: ASSFQGGPQH
J: TRBJ1-1; V: TRBV6-6; D: -; CDR3: ASSYPQGYTEAF
J: TRBJ1-1; V: TRBV28; D: -; CDR3: ASSLRAMNTEAF
J: TRBJ2-1; V: TRBV6-5; D: TRBD2; CDR3: ASSLVTSGYNEQF
J: TRBJ2-1; V: TRBV19; D: TRBD2; CDR3: ASSSIAGGSYNEQF
J: TRBJ1-1; V: TRBV29-1; D: TRBD1; CDR3: SAYRGGTMNTEAF
J: TRBJ2-7; V: TRBV6-1; D: TRBD2; CDR3: ASRAEASGSYEQY
J: TRBJ1-1; V: TRBV5-6; D: -; CDR3: ASSGRSQTLNTEAF
J: TRBJ2-7; V: TRBV7-8; D: TRBD2; CDR3: ASSKPGLEYYEQY
J: TRBJ2-2; V: TRBV11-2; D: -; CDR3: ASRNNRDTGELF
J: TRBJ1-3; V: TRBV29-1; D: -; CDR3: SVGGGTSGNTIY
J: TRBJ1-1; V: TRBV5-1; D: -; CDR3: ASSLGGMGNTEAF
J: TRBJ2-3; V: TRBV6-1; D: -; CDR3: ASRGTDTQY
J: TRBJ2-1; V: TRBV30; D: TRBD2; CDR3: AWSVGASGYNEQF
J: TRBJ2-7; V: TRBV6-5; D: -; CDR3: ASSRLYEQY
J: TRBJ1-2; V: TRBV11-3; D: -; CDR3: ASSLDCLDGYT
J: TRBJ1-4; V: TRBV18; D: TRBD1; CDR3: ASSPGQGEKLF
J: TRBJ2-7; V: TRBV20-1; D: -; CDR3: SAYLDEQY
J: TRBJ1-1; V: TRBV25-1; D: -; CDR3: ASSEWEGSTEAF
J: TRBJ1-2; V: TRBV6-5; D: TRBD1; CDR3: ASSGQGYGYT
J: TRBJ1-5; V: TRBV30; D: -; CDR3: AWSTSSNQPQH
J: TRBJ2-1; V: TRBV15; D: TRBD2; CDR3: ATSRVAGGSYNEQF
J: TRBJ2-7; V: TRBV5-8; D: TRBD2; CDR3: ASAARDSGNSFSYEQY
J: TRBJ2-1; V: TRBV28; D: TRBD2; CDR3: ASRPSGRGQF
J: TRBJ2-2; V: TRBV4-1; D: -; CDR3: ASSQYSWEGAAGELF
J: TRBJ2-5; V: TRBV27; D: -; CDR3: ASSLSPRVVQETQY
J: TRBJ2-1; V: TRBV28; D: TRBD1; CDR3: ASRSSGTGMFDEQF
J: TRBJ1-1; V: TRBV9; D: TRBD1; CDR3: ASSPPQGVLGEAF
J: TRBJ1-4; V: TRBV5-4; D: TRBD1; CDR3: ASSLDGTGGGKLF
J: TRBJ1-2; V: TRBV30; D: TRBD1; CDR3: AWSEVTGGYGYT
J: TRBJ2-1; V: TRBV28; D: -; CDR3: ASWGRVNHNEQF
J: TRBJ2-1; V: TRBV6-4; D: -; CDR3: ASSLQGSSYNEQF
J: TRBJ1-1; V: TRBV29-1; D: -; CDR3: SVELVVGSWAF
J: TRBJ1-1; V: TRBV6-5; D: TRBD1; CDR3: ASSYSGTGGTEAF
J: TRBJ1-4; V: TRBV7-9; D: -; CDR3: ASSSGSGGSSGLF
J: TRBJ2-1; V: TRBV7-2; D: -; CDR3: ATIGGSGSPANEQF
J: TRBJ1-2; V: TRBV7-3; D: -; CDR3: ASSLTPILGYT
J: TRBJ2-3; V: TRBV11-3; D: TRBD1; CDR3: ASSWDRETQY